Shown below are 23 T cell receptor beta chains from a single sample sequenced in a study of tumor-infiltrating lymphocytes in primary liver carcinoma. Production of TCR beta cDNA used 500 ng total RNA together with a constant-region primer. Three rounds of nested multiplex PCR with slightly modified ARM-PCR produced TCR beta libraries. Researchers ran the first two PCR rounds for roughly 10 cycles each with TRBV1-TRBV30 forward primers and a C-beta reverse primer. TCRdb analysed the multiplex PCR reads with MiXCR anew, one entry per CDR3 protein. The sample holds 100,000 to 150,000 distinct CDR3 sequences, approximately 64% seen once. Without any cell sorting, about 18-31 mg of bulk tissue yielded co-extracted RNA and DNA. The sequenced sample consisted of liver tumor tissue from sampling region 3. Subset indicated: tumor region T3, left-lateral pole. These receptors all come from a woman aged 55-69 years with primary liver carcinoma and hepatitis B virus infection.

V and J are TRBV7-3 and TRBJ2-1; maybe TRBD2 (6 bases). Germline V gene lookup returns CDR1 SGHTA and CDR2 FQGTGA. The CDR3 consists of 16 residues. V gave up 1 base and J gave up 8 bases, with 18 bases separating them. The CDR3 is CASSLRGSGLYYEQFF. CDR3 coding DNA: TGTGCCAGCAGCTTAAGAGGTAGCGGACTATACTATGAGCAGTTCTTC. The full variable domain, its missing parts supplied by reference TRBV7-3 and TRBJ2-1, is GAGVSQTPSNKVTEKGKYVELRCDPISGHTALYWYRQSLGQGPEFLIYFQGTGAADDSGLPNDRFFAVRPEGSVSTLKIQRTERGDSAVYLCASSLRGSGLYYEQFFGPGTRLTVL.

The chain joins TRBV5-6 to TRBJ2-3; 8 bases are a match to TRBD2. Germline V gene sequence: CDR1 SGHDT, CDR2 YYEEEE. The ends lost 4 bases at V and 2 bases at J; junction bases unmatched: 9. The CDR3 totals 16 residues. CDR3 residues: CASSLRLARYTDTQYF. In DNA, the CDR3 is TGTGCCAGCAGCCTGCGACTAGCGAGATACACAGATACGCAGTATTTT.

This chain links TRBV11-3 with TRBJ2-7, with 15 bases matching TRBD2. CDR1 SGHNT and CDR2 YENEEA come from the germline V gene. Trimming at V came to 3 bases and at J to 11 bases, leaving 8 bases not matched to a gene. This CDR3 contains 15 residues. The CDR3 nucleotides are TGTGCCAGCAGCTTCGGGACTAGCGGGAGGAAAGGGAAGTACTTC. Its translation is CASSFGTSGRKGKYF.

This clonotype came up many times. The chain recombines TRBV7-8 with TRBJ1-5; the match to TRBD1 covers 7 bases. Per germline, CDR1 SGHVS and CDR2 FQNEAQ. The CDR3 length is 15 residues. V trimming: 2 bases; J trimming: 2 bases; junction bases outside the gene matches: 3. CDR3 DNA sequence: TGTGCCAGCAGCTTAATCACAGGGGGCAATCAGCCCCAGCATTTT. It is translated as CASSLITGGNQPQHF.

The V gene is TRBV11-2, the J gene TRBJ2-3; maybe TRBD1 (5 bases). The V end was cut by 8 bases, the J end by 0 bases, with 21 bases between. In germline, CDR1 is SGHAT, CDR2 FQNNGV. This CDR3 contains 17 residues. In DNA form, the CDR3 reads TGTGCCAGCGGCTGCCGCCCCCCAGGGATTAGCACAGATACGCAGTATTTT. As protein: CASGCRPPGISTDTQYF.

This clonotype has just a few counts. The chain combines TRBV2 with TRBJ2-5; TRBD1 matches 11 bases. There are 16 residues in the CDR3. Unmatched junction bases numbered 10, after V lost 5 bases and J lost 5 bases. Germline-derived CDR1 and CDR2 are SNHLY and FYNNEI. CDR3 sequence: CASSFIRTGGGETQYF. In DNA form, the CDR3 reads TGTGCCAGCAGTTTTATCCGGACAGGGGGCGGGGAGACCCAGTACTTC.

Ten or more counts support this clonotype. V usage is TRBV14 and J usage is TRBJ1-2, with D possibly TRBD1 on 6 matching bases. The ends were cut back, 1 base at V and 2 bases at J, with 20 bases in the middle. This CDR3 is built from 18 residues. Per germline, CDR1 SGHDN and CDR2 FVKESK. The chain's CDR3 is CASSQGIPGAQGNYGYTF. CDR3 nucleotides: TGTGCCAGCAGCCAAGGGATCCCAGGGGCCCAGGGAAACTATGGCTACACCTTC.

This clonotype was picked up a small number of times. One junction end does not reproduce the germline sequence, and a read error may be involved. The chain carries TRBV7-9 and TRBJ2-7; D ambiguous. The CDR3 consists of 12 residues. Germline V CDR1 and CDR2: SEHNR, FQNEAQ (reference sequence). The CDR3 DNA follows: TGTGCCAGCGAAGAGGAGCCCGGAGAGCAGCACTTC. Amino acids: CASEEEPGEQHF.

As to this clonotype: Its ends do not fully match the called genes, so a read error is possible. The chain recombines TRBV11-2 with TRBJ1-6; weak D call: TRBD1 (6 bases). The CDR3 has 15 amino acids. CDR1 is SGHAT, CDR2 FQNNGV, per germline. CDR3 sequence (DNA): TGTGCCAGTAGCTACAGGGACGGGGAATGGTCACCCCTCCACTTT. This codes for CASSYRDGEWSPLHF.

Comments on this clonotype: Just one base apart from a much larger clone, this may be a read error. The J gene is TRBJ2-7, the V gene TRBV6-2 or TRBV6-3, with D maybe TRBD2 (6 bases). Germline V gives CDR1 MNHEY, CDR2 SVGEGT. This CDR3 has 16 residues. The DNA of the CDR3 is TGTGACAGCCGGATTGGGTCGGAGGGATCCAGATACGAGCAGTACTTC. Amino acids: CDSRIGSEGSRYEQYF.

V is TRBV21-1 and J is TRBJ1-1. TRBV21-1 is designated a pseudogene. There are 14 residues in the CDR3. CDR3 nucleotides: TGTGCCAGCAGCAAAGATAACAGAAGGTTTGAAGCTTTCTTT. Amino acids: CASSKDNRRFEAFF.

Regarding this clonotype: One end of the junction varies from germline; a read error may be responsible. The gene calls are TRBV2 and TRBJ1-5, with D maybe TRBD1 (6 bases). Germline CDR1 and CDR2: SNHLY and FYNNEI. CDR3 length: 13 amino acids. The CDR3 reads CASSTQGSQPQHF. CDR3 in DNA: TGTGCCAGCAGTACCCAGGGGAGTCAGCCTCAGCATTTT.

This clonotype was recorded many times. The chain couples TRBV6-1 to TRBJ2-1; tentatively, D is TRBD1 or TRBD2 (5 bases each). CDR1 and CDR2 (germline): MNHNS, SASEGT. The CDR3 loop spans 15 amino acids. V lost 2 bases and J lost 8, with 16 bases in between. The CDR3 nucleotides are TGTGCCAGCAGTGAATTAGAGAGGGGCAGGGATGAGCAGTTCTTC. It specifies CASSELERGRDEQFF.

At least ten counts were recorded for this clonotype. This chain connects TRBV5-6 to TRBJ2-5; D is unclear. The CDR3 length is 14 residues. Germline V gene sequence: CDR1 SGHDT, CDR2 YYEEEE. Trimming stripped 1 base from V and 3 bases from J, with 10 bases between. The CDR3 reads CASSLYAKKETQYF. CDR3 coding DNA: TGTGCCAGCAGCTTGTACGCCAAAAAAGAGACCCAGTACTTC.

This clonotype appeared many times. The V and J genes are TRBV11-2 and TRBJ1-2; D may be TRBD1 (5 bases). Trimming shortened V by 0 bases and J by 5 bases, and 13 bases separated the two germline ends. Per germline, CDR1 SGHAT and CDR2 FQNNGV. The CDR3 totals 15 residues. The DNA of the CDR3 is TGTGCCAGCAGCTTAGATGTGGTCCAGGGATATGGCTACACCTTC. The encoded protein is CASSLDVVQGYGYTF.

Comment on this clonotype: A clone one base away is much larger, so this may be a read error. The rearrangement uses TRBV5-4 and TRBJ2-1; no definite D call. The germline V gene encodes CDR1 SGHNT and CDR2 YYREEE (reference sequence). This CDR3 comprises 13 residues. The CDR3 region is CASSLEFSNEHFF. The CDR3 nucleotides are TGTGCCAGCAGCTTGGAGTTTTCCAATGAGCACTTCTTC. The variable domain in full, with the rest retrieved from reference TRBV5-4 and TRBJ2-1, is ETGVTQSPTHLIKTRGQQVTLRCSSQSGHNTVSWYQQALGQGPQFIFQYYREEENGRGNFPPRFSGLQFPNYSSELNVNALELDDSALYLCASSLEFSNEHFFGPGTRLTVL.

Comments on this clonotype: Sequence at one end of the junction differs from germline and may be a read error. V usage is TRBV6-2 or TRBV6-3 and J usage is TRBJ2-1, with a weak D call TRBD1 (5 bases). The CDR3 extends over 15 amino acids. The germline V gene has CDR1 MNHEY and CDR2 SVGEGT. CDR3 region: CTSSYRFTPYNEQFF. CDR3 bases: TGTACCAGCAGCTACAGGTTTACCCCCTACAATGAGCAGTTCTTC.

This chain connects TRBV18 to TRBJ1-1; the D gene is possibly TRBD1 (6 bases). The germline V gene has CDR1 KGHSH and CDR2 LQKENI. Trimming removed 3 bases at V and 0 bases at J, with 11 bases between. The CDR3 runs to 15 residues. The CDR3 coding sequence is TGTGCCAGCTCACCGGGGGCTTTGATGAACACTGAAGCTTTCTTT. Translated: CASSPGALMNTEAFF.

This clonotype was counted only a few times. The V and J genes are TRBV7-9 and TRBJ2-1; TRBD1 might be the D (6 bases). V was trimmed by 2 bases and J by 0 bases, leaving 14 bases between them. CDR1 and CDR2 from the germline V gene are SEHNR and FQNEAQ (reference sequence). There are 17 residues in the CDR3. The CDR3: CASSLLRGRSSYNEQFF. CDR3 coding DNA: TGTGCCAGCAGCTTACTCAGGGGAAGATCCTCCTACAATGAGCAGTTCTTC.

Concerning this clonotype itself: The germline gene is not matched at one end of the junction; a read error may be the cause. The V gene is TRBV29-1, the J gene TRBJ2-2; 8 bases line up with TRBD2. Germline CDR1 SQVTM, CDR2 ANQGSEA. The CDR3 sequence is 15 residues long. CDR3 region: CIVGLAGRSTGELFF. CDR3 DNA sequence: TGCATCGTTGGTTTAGCGGGAAGGAGCACCGGGGAACTGTTTTTT.

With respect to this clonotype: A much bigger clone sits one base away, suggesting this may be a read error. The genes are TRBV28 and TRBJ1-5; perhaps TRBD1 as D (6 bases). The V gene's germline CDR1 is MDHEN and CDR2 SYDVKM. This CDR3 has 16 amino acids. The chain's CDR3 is CASCLLVAQGNQPQHF. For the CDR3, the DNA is TGTGCCAGCTGTTTATTGGTTGCCCAGGGGAATCAGCCCCAGCATTTT. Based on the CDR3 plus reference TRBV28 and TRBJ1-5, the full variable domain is DVKVTQSSRYLVKRTGEKVFLECVQDMDHENMFWYRQDPGLGLRLIYFSYDVKMKEKGDIPEGYSVSREKKERFSLILESASTNQTSMYLCASCLLVAQGNQPQHFGDGTRLSIL.

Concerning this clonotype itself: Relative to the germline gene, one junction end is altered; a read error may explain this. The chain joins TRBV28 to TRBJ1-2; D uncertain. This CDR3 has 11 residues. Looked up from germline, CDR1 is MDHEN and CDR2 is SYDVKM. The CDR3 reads CVSSWRVGYTF. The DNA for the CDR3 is TGTGTCAGCAGTTGGAGGGTAGGCTACACCTTC.

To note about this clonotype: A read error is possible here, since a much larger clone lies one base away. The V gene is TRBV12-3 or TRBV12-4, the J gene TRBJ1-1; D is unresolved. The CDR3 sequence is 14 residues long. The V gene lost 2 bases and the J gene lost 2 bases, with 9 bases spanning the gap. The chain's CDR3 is CASSLLQRNTEAFF. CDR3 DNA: TGTGCCAGCAGTTTACTCCAGAGAAACACTGAAGCTTTCTTT.